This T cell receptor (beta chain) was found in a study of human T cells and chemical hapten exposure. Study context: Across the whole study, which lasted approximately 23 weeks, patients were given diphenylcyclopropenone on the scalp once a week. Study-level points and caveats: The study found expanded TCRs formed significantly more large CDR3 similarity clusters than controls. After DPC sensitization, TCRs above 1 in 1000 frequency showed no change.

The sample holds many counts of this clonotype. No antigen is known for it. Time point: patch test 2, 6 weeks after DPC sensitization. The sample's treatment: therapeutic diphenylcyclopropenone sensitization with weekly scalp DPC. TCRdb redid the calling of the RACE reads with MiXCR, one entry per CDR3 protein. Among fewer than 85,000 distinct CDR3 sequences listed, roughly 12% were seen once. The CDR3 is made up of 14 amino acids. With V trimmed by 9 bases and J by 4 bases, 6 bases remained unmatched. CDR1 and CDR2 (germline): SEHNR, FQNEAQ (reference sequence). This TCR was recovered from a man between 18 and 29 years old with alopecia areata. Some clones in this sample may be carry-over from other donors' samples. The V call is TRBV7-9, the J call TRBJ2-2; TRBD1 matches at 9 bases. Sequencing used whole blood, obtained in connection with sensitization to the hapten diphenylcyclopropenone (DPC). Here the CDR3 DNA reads TGTGCCAGATCCGGGACAGGGCTCACCGGGGAGCTGTTTTTT. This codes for CARSGTGLTGELFF.